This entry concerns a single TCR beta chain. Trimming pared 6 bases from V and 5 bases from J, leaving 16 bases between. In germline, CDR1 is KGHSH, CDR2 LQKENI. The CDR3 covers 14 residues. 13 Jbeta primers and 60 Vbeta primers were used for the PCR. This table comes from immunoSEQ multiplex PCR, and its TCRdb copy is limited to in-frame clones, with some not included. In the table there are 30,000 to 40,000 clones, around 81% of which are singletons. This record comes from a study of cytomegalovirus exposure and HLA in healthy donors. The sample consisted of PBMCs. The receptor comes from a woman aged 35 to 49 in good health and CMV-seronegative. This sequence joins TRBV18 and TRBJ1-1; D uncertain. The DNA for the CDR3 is TGTGCCAGCTCGCCGACTCAAAGTTGGACTGAAGCTTTCTTT. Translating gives CASSPTQSWTEAFF. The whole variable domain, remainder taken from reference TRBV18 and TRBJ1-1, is NAGVMQNPRHLVRRRGQEARLRCSPMKGHSHVYWYRQLPEEGLKFMVYLQKENIIDESGMPKERFSAEFPKEGPSILRIQQVVRGDSAAYFCASSPTQSWTEAFFGQGTRLTVV.